These 24 T cell receptor beta chains came from one sample sequenced in a study of blood T cell repertoires in COVID-19. Repertoires were generated with immunoSEQ multiplex PCR, while TCRdb's copy carries only in-frame clones and drops some. Among under 300,000 clones listed, around 88% were seen once. The sequenced material came from PBMCs or T cells enriched from blood (not recorded which). Receptors were obtained from a woman aged 40 to 49 with acute COVID-19.

As regards this clone: Other DNA sequences in this sample translate to the same CDR3. This chain connects TRBV29-1 to TRBJ1-1, with D perhaps TRBD1 (5 bases). The length of the CDR3 is 13 residues. Trimming pared 4 bases from V and 2 bases from J, leaving 11 bases between. CDR1 SQVTM and CDR2 ANQGSEA come from the germline V gene. CDR3 loop: CSVASGLNTEAFF. In DNA form, the CDR3 reads TGCAGCGTTGCGTCAGGGCTAAACACTGAAGCTTTCTTT. Drawing the rest from reference TRBV29-1 and TRBJ1-1, the complete variable domain is SAVISQKPSRDICQRGTSLTIQCQVDSQVTMMFWYRQQPGQSLTLIATANQGSEATYESGFVIDKFPISRPNLTFSTLTVSNMSPEDSSIYLCSVASGLNTEAFFGQGTRLTVV.

The CDR3 here is CASSMGQGTEAFF. CDR3 sequence (DNA): TGTGCCAGCAGCATGGGACAGGGGACTGAAGCTTTCTTT. V is TRBV7-6 and J is TRBJ1-1, with 10 bases that match TRBD1. Germline loops: CDR1 SGHVS, CDR2 FNYEAQ. The junction had 2 bases not matched to a gene; V was cut back by 5 bases and J by 5 bases. This CDR3 comprises 13 residues.

The J gene is TRBJ2-5, the V gene TRBV5-5; TRBD2 might be the D (6 bases). V was trimmed by 4 bases and J by 6 bases, leaving 16 bases between them. CDR1 and CDR2 (germline): SGHKS, YYEKEE (reference sequence). The CDR3 runs to 14 residues. The CDR3 nucleotides are TGTGCCAGCAGCATTGAAGGCGGGGCAAAGACCCAGTACTTC. It translates to CASSIEGGAKTQYF.

The chain joins TRBV18 to TRBJ2-2, with 10 nucleotides matching TRBD1. The germline gives CDR1 KGHSH, CDR2 LQKENI. CDR3 length equals 14 residues. V lost 6 bases and J lost 7; bases outside the gene matches: 5. The CDR3 bases are TGTGCCAGCTCGGCGGACAGGGGGGACGGGGAGCTGTTTTTT. Translation: CASSADRGDGELFF. The entire variable domain, with the rest obtained from reference TRBV18 and TRBJ2-2, is as follows: NAGVMQNPRHLVRRRGQEARLRCSPMKGHSHVYWYRQLPEEGLKFMVYLQKENIIDESGMPKERFSAEFPKEGPSILRIQQVVRGDSAAYFCASSADRGDGELFFGEGSRLTVL.

In its sample, this clone was seen once. This sample also contains other DNA sequences that code for the same CDR3. This chain uses TRBV7-2 with TRBJ1-4; the match to TRBD1 covers 9 bases. Germline CDR1 and CDR2: SGHTA and FQGNSA. V trimming: 2 bases; J trimming: 8 bases; junction bases outside the gene matches: 3. The CDR3 is 14 amino acids. The CDR3 bases are TGTGCCAGCAGCTTACGACAGGGGGGCGAAAAACTGTTTTTT. Protein: CASSLRQGGEKLFF.

J is TRBJ2-3 and V is TRBV9, with D maybe TRBD1 (5 bases). The CDR3 is 13 amino acids. V lost 2 bases to trimming and J lost 1 base, with 5 bases between them. CDR1 SGDLS and CDR2 YYNGEE come from the germline V gene. CDR3 residues: CASSVTGTDTQYF. The CDR3 DNA reads TGTGCCAGCAGCGTGACAGGCACAGATACGCAGTATTTT.

This sequence joins TRBV19 and TRBJ2-2; the D gene is possibly TRBD1 (5 bases). This CDR3 is built from 15 residues. V was cut by 3 bases and J by 5 bases, with 13 bases left in between. Germline V gives CDR1 LNHDA, CDR2 SQIVND (reference sequence). DNA of the CDR3: TGTGCCAGTAGTATGAGTCAGGGTTGGACCGGGGAGCTGTTTTTT. Its translation is CASSMSQGWTGELFF.

The rearrangement joins TRBV2 to TRBJ2-1, with D perhaps matching TRBD1 (5 bases). The germline V gene has CDR1 SNHLY and CDR2 FYNNEI. V was trimmed by 7 bases and J by 8 bases, leaving 18 bases between them. This CDR3 spans 14 amino acids. This CDR3 is CASIGARSPYEQFF. The CDR3 bases are TGTGCCAGCATAGGGGCTAGAAGTCCTTATGAGCAGTTCTTC.

The V call is TRBV4-2, the J call TRBJ1-2; possible D gene TRBD1, 5 bases. V lost 1 base and J lost 3, with 9 bases in between. Germline loops: CDR1 LGHNA, CDR2 YNFKEQ. There are 14 residues in the CDR3. The CDR3 DNA reads TGTGCCAGCAGCCAAGTTGCGGGGGACTATGGCTACACCTTC. Protein product: CASSQVAGDYGYTF.

The chain recombines TRBV2 with TRBJ2-5, with TRBD2 matching over 12 bases. CDR3 length equals 15 residues. The ends lost 5 bases at V and 4 bases at J; junction bases unmatched: 5. Germline CDR1 SNHLY, CDR2 FYNNEI. The DNA for the CDR3 is TGTGCCAGCAGTCCACTAGCGGGGGGCACAGAGACCCAGTACTTC. It specifies CASSPLAGGTETQYF. Full variable domain (missing parts from reference TRBV2 and TRBJ2-5): EPEVTQTPSHQVTQMGQEVILRCVPISNHLYFYWYRQILGQKVEFLVSFYNNEISEKSEIFDDQFSVERPDGSNFTLKIRSTKLEDSAMYFCASSPLAGGTETQYFGPGTRLLVL.

The gene calls are TRBV7-9 and TRBJ1-2; 7 bases match TRBD1. The CDR3 has 14 residues. The V gene's germline CDR1 is SEHNR and CDR2 FQNEAQ (reference sequence). The trim removed 5 bases at V and 5 bases at J, leaving 8 bases unmatched. The CDR3 coding sequence is TGTGCCAGCAGCCTTGACAGGGAAGGGTATGGCTACACCTTC. This sequence encodes CASSLDREGYGYTF.

The V gene is TRBV10-3, the J gene TRBJ2-7, with a possible D match to TRBD1 (6 bases). The CDR3 spans 14 residues. V was cut by 4 bases and J by 3 bases, with 13 bases left in between. Germline values: CDR1 ENHRY, CDR2 SYGVKD. Written as DNA, the CDR3 is TGTGCCATCAGTGTGGGGCAGGGGCACTACGAGCAGTACTTC. Protein: CAISVGQGHYEQYF.

The chain links TRBV19 to TRBJ2-2, with TRBD2 identical over 14 bases. The CDR3 totals 17 residues. V was clipped by 6 bases and J by 4 bases; unmatched bases: 7. Germline V gene data show CDR1 as LNHDA and CDR2 as SQIVND (reference sequence). The CDR3 here is CASSKFGLAGGTGELFF. The CDR3 DNA follows: TGTGCCAGTAGCAAGTTTGGACTAGCGGGGGGCACCGGGGAGCTGTTTTTT.

This sequence joins TRBV20-1 and TRBJ2-3; unclear D gene. The CDR3 has 8 amino acids. Trimming left V 8 bases short and J 8 bases short, with 5 bases between. The germline V gene encodes CDR1 DFQATT and CDR2 SNEGSKA (reference sequence). In DNA, the CDR3 is TGCAGTAGAGGTACGCAGTATTTT. As protein: CSRGTQYF.

The chain carries TRBV9 and TRBJ2-7; 11 bases agree with TRBD1. The CDR3 is made up of 14 amino acids. V was clipped by 5 bases and J by 3 bases; unmatched bases: 4. CDR1 and CDR2 (germline): SGDLS, YYNGEE. The DNA for the CDR3 is TGTGCCAGCAGTCGCGGGACAGGGGGCTACGAGCAGTACTTC. This translates into CASSRGTGGYEQYF.

This chain connects TRBV14 to TRBJ2-1; 12 nucleotides agree with TRBD2. CDR1 and CDR2 from the germline V gene are SGHDN and FVKESK. V dropped 5 bases and J dropped 9; count of bases not matched to a gene: 8. The CDR3 has 15 residues. In DNA, the CDR3 is TGTGCCAGCAGCTTTCTAGCGGGAGGGCCAGGTGAGCAGTTCTTC. This encodes CASSFLAGGPGEQFF.

This chain links TRBV28 with TRBJ1-2; D is uncertain. Germline V gene sequence: CDR1 MDHEN, CDR2 SYDVKM. The CDR3 is 12 amino acids. V was clipped by 6 bases and J by 8 bases, with 13 bases between them. The CDR3 DNA follows: TGTGCCAGCAGGGATGGGCGGGGAGGCTACACCTTC. Translated, it gives CASRDGRGGYTF.

The CDR3 loop is CASSSPTGFNEKLFF. CDR3 coding DNA: TGTGCCAGCAGCAGTCCGACAGGCTTTAATGAAAAACTGTTTTTT. The gene calls are TRBV28 and TRBJ1-4; possibly TRBD1 for D (6 bases). Trimming cost V 6 bases and J 4 bases, with 15 bases left between them. Germline loops: CDR1 MDHEN, CDR2 SYDVKM. This CDR3 contains 15 residues.

The chain is built from TRBV4-2 and TRBJ2-2; 14 bases agree with TRBD2. Germline loops: CDR1 LGHNA, CDR2 YNFKEQ. CDR3 length: 18 residues. The V gene end was trimmed by 3 bases and the J gene end by 4 bases; junction bases not matched to a gene: 7. The CDR3 loop reads CASSHGGTSGGVTGELFF. Written as DNA, the CDR3 is TGTGCCAGCAGCCATGGAGGGACTAGCGGGGGCGTCACCGGGGAGCTGTTTTTT.

The rearrangement uses TRBV7-9 and TRBJ1-3; D gene uncertain. V was pared by 3 bases and J by 2 bases, with 11 bases between. Germline CDR1 SEHNR, CDR2 FQNEAQ (reference sequence). The CDR3 runs 15 residues. This chain's CDR3 is CASSLVVGAGNTIYF. CDR3 nucleotide sequence: TGTGCCAGCAGCTTGGTGGTGGGAGCTGGAAACACCATATATTTT.

The V and J genes are TRBV5-4 and TRBJ1-1; a weak D match, TRBD1 (5 bases). The CDR3 totals 15 residues. The V and J ends lost 4 bases and 0 bases respectively, with 13 bases between them. The germline gives CDR1 SGHNT, CDR2 YYREEE (reference sequence). The CDR3 bases are TGTGCCAGCAGCCCTGGGGGGACGGTGAACACTGAAGCTTTCTTT. It translates to CASSPGGTVNTEAFF.

J is TRBJ1-1 and V is TRBV28; no clear D gene. The CDR3 sequence is 13 residues long. Per germline, CDR1 MDHEN and CDR2 SYDVKM. Trimming took off 8 bases at V and 1 base at J, with 11 bases between the two ends. In DNA, the CDR3 is TGTGCCAGCTGGAAGACGGGGAACACTGAAGCTTTCTTT. As protein: CASWKTGNTEAFF.

The gene calls are TRBV5-1 and TRBJ2-1; D call uncertain. CDR1 and CDR2 from the germline V gene are SGHRS and YFSETQ. The V and J ends lost 3 bases and 0 bases respectively, with 13 bases between them. This CDR3 has 16 residues. In DNA form, the CDR3 reads TGCGCCAGCAGCTACTCAGCCGCAGGCTCCTACAATGAGCAGTTCTTC. Amino acid sequence: CASSYSAAGSYNEQFF.

This clone has a single count. This chain connects TRBV6-5 to TRBJ1-1; 8 nucleotides match TRBD1. J gave up 4 bases and V 6 bases, and 7 bases lay outside the gene matches. The CDR3 is 14 residues long. Germline CDR1 MNHEY, CDR2 SVGAGI. The CDR3 sequence: CASSITGGFTEAFF. DNA for the CDR3: TGTGCCAGCAGCATAACAGGGGGTTTCACTGAAGCTTTCTTT.